This T cell receptor (beta chain) came from a study of regulatory T cells. CDR1 and CDR2 (germline): DFQATT, SNEGSKA (reference sequence). CDR3 size: 10 residues. The PCR used 52 TRBV and 13 TRBJ primers. TCRdb's copy holds only in-frame clones and misses some; the assay was immunoSEQ multiplex PCR. Here the sample spans some 31,000 clones, 93% being singletons. Whole-study findings and limits: In CD3G-deficient patients, conventional CD4+ T cells were enriched for hydrophobic CDR3 residues at positions 6 and 7.

With regard to this clone: Its antigen is still unknown.

Sequenced material: conventional CD4+ T cells sorted from blood. The rearrangement joins TRBV20-1 to TRBJ1-1; D is undetermined. The TCR comes from a child aged 2-15 years with CD3G deficiency. The CDR3 loop is CSPDGGGAFF. The CDR3 bases are TGCAGCCCGGATGGTGGAGGAGCTTTCTTT.